This passage covers 6 T cell receptor beta chains from one sample sequenced in a study of blood T cell repertoires in COVID-19. The table came from immunoSEQ multiplex PCR; TCRdb's copy has only in-frame clones and leaves some out. Among about 430,000 clones listed, more than 75% were seen once. The sequenced sample consisted of PBMCs or T cells enriched from blood (not recorded which). These receptors were obtained from a woman aged 30 to 39 with acute COVID-19.

The chain joins TRBV7-9 to TRBJ2-3; 9 nucleotides line up with TRBD2. The V gene's germline CDR1 is SEHNR and CDR2 FQNEAQ (reference sequence). The V gene end was trimmed by 5 bases and the J gene end by 10 bases; junction bases not matched to a gene: 22. The CDR3 sequence is 18 residues long. CDR3 amino acids: CASSLGGGLAASGVAQYF. The CDR3 DNA reads TGTGCCAGCAGCCTAGGAGGAGGGCTAGCGGCTAGCGGGGTCGCGCAGTATTTT.

The gene calls are TRBV24-1 and TRBJ2-1; weak D call: TRBD2 (6 bases). Trimming shortened V by 3 bases and J by 11 bases, and 13 bases separated the two germline ends. Germline V lookup: CDR1 KGHDR, CDR2 SFDVKD. This CDR3 is built from 13 residues. In nucleotides, the CDR3 is TGTGCCACCAGTGATCTGGGGGGTATAAAGCAGTTCTTC. This codes for CATSDLGGIKQFF.

The chain links TRBV7-8 to TRBJ1-1; a possible D gene is TRBD1 (6 bases). V lost 4 bases, J lost 1 base, and 13 bases lay in between. This CDR3 region has 15 residues. CDR1 and CDR2 from the germline V gene are SGHVS and FQNEAQ. The CDR3 reads CASSSQDRRNTEAFF. The CDR3 DNA is TGTGCCAGCAGCTCCCAAGACAGGAGGAACACTGAAGCTTTCTTT.

V and J are TRBV13 and TRBJ1-6; 8 nucleotides line up with TRBD1. This CDR3 spans 16 amino acids. Losses at the gene ends were 5 bases for V and 4 bases for J; bases not matched to a gene: 7. The V gene's germline CDR1 is PRHDT and CDR2 FYEKMQ (reference sequence). The CDR3: CASSTADRGYNSPLHF. The CDR3 nucleotides are TGTGCCAGCAGCACCGCCGACAGGGGTTATAATTCACCCCTCCACTTT.

V gene TRBV7-8 combines with J gene TRBJ1-5; TRBD1 might be the D (6 bases). The germline CDR1 and CDR2 sequences are SGHVS and FQNEAQ. This CDR3 is built from 14 residues. V lost 3 bases and J 4 bases, leaving 10 bases between the germline ends. The CDR3 here is CASSFQTGNQPQHF. The CDR3 bases are TGTGCCAGCAGCTTCCAAACAGGGAATCAGCCCCAGCATTTT.

The gene calls are TRBV19 and TRBJ1-5, with TRBD1 matching 9 bases. Trimming removed 4 bases from V and 0 bases from J; junction bases left unmatched: 4. CDR3 length: 16 amino acids. The V gene's germline CDR1 is LNHDA and CDR2 SQIVND (reference sequence). CDR3 DNA: TGTGCCAGTAGTAGGGACAGGGCTTATAGCAATCAGCCCCAGCATTTT. Translated: CASSRDRAYSNQPQHF.